This T cell receptor (beta chain) was obtained from a study of early T cells in non-severe SARS-CoV-2 infection. Germline CDR1 and CDR2: SGHTS and YDEGEE. This CDR3 has 13 residues. With 7 bases removed from V and 0 bases from J, the gap between germline ends came to 9 bases. TCRdb re-called the 5' RACE reads through MiXCR, storing one row per CDR3 protein. The table includes roughly 100,000 distinct CDR3 sequences, about an eighth detected once. This TCR was recovered from an adult who was a healthcare worker with PCR-confirmed SARS-CoV-2 infection or an uninfected control (not recorded which). The gene calls are TRBV5-8 and TRBJ2-3; D might be TRBD2 (5 bases). What was sequenced was whole blood. The CDR3: CASPRTSTDTQYF. CDR3 DNA sequence: TGTGCCAGCCCGCGGACTAGCACAGATACGCAGTATTTT.